This is a list of T cell receptor beta chains from one sample in a study of OX40 agonist ivuxolimab in advanced cancers. Generated by immunoSEQ multiplex PCR, the TCRdb table keeps only in-frame clones and is missing some. Of 45,000 or so clones in the sample, approximately 80% were seen once. The starting material was CD4+ or CD8+ T cells sorted from blood, obtained in a trial of the OX40 agonist ivuxolimab. The receptors originated from an adult with an advanced solid tumor such as melanoma, head and neck, liver or kidney cancer. The conserved cysteine and the conserved F or W are not part of the CDR3 here. The order of the fields is D gene, V gene, J gene, CDR3 protein. D genes are given only for firm matches.

NA	TRBV5-1	TRBJ2-3	ASSFRDTQY
TRBD1	TRBV19	TRBJ2-4	ASRTGKNIQY
TRBD1	TRBV7-9	TRBJ2-5	ASSFTGGVGETQY
NA	TRBV5-1	TRBJ2-6	ASSPGASGANVLT
NA	TRBV11-2	TRBJ2-3	ASSSLADTQY
NA	TRBV10-2	TRBJ2-3	ASSAASYSTDTQY
NA	TRBV28	TRBJ2-4	ASSLGRNVLTY
TRBD2	TRBV7-3	TRBJ2-3	ASITGRDGTDTQY
NA	TRBV9	TRBJ1-2	AGPPRDYGYT
NA	TRBV7-1	TRBJ2-7	ASSLDQRYEQY
NA	TRBV19	TRBJ1-1	ASRGDGARTEAF
NA	TRBV7-2	TRBJ1-6	ASSPAGFSPLH
NA	TRBV27	TRBJ2-5	ASNPKEGETQY
NA	TRBV28	TRBJ1-5	ASSFSGGAAQPQH
NA	TRBV30	TRBJ2-2	AWKGTGELF
TRBD2	TRBV4-3	TRBJ2-3	ASSQDVSGSGRGDTQY
TRBD2	TRBV14	TRBJ2-1	ASSQTGTSYYNEQF
NA	TRBV7-2	TRBJ1-3	ASSLATYSGNTIY
NA	TRBV28	TRBJ1-1	ASSSFMNTEAF
NA	TRBV12-2	TRBJ2-7	ASRLDDGPTYEQY
TRBD1	TRBV5-1	TRBJ1-2	ASSLQDRGPGGYT
TRBD1	TRBV7-8	TRBJ1-5	ASSLVGQGARRSNQPQH
NA	TRBV5-1	TRBJ2-3	ASSSHSPSTDTQY
TRBD2	TRBV19	TRBJ2-1	ASHGGRSYNEQF
TRBD2	TRBV29-1	TRBJ2-5	SVEELAGSGETQY
TRBD2	TRBV5-1	TRBJ2-5	ASTLGVAGDQETQY
TRBD1	TRBV15	TRBJ2-5	ATSRSRGMVQETQY
NA	TRBV19	TRBJ1-5	ASSIGRNQPQH
TRBD2	TRBV9	TRBJ2-1	ASSVAPGGLAEF
TRBD1	TRBV5-4	TRBJ2-5	ASSLQDREETQY
NA	TRBV7-2	TRBJ1-2	ASSLREGQGGYT
TRBD2	TRBV7-2	TRBJ2-5	ASTLSPGLAESLY
TRBD2	TRBV5-1	TRBJ2-5	ASSGGVGGETQY
TRBD1	TRBV19	TRBJ1-1	ASRDRGLDTEAF
NA	TRBV30	TRBJ2-4	AWSPPDNIQY
NA	TRBV5-1	TRBJ2-5	ASSRQETQY